The clone carrying this TCR beta chain came up a few times. The data originate from a study of blood T cell repertoires in COVID-19. Overall study context: PBMCs, B-cell-depleted T cells, or T cells provided the cDNA or gDNA that made up the material.

Per the original methods: Amplification from reference gene primers served as the basis for estimated nucleated cell counts. TCRdb's table, derived via immunoSEQ multiplex PCR, lists solely in-frame clones and lacks some. V and J calls and clone size come straight from that table; D and trimming were deduced from the DNA. The sample carries fewer than 350,000 clones, approximately 89% recorded once. Germline CDR1 PRHDT, CDR2 FYEKMQ (reference sequence). The germline V and J ends were trimmed by 0 bases and 6 bases, with 17 bases remaining between them. The CDR3 is made up of 17 amino acids. The rearrangement uses TRBV13 and TRBJ2-2; D might be TRBD1 (6 bases). The sequence derives from a man in his forties or fifties with active or convalescent COVID-19. Sequencing used peripheral blood. CDR3 bases: TGTGCCAGCAGCTTAGGCCGCCCAGGGGTAAGGGCCGGGGAGCTGTTTTTT. It yields the protein CASSLGRPGVRAGELFF.